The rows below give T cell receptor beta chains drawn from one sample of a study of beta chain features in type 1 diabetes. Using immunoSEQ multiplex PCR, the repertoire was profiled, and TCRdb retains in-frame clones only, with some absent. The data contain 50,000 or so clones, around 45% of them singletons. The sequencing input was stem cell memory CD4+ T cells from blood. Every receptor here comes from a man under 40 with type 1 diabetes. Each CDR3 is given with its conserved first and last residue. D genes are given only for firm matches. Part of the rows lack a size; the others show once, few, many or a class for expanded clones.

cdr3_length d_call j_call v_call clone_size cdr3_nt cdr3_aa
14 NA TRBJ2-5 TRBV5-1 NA TGCGCCAGCAGCTTTCGGGGTTTCAGGGAGACCCAGTACTTC CASSFRGFRETQYF
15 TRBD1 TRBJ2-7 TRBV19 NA TGTGCCAGTAGTAAAGCCCGGGACAGGCGCTACGAGCAGTACTTC CASSKARDRRYEQYF
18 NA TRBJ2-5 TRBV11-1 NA TGTGCCAGCAGCTTAAGCCCGGCCGGAGGAACAGCCCAAGAGACCCAGTACTTC CASSLSPAGGTAQETQYF
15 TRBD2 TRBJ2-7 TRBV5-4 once TGTGCCAGCAGCCTGACTAGCGGGGGGGCCTACGAGCAGTACTTC CASSLTSGGAYEQYF
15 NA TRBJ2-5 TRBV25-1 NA TGTGCCAGCAGTGATGGCAGGGAAGGTATCCAGACCCAGTACTTC CASSDGREGIQTQYF
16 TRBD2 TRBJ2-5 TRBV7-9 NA TGTGCCAGCAGCTTAAGTCGGCGGGAGGTGATCGAGACCCAGTACTTC CASSLSRREVIETQYF
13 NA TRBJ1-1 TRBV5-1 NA TGCGCCAGCAGCTTGACAGGGAACACTGAAGCTTTCTTT CASSLTGNTEAFF
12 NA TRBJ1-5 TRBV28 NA TGTGCCAGCAGTTCCCTGTTTCAGCCCCAGCATTTT CASSSLFQPQHF
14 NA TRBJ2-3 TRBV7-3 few TGTGCCAGCAGCTTATTTGGCGAGGAAGCTACGCAGTATTTT CASSLFGEEATQYF
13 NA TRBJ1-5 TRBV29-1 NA TGCAGCGTTGTCGTCGGAGTCGATCAGCCCCAGCATTTT CSVVVGVDQPQHF
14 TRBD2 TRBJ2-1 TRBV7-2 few TGTGCCAGCAGCTCCCTAGCGGGATACAATGAGCAGTTCTTC CASSSLAGYNEQFF
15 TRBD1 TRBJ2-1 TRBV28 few TGTGCCTCCTCATTGGGACAGGGGGCCTACAATGAGCAGTTCTTC CASSLGQGAYNEQFF
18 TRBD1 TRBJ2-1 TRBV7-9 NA TGTGCCAGCAGCTTAATAGGGACAGGAAGGTTAGGGTACAATGAGCAGTTCTTC CASSLIGTGRLGYNEQFF
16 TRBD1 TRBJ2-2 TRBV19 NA TGTGCCTCACGCCGAGCACAGGGGTTGGACACCGGGGAGCTGTTTTTT CASRRAQGLDTGELFF
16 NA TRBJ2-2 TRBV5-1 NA TGCGCCAGCAGCGCGGCCGGGACAATGAACACCGGGGAGCTGTTTTTT CASSAAGTMNTGELFF
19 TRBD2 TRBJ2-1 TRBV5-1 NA TGCGCCAGCAGGGATCCAGGACTAGCGGGAGAGAAAACATACAATGAGCAGTTCTTC CASRDPGLAGEKTYNEQFF
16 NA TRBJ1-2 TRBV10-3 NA TGTGCCATCAGTGCTGCGGGGCGCGAAACCTCCTATGGCTACACCTTC CAISAAGRETSYGYTF
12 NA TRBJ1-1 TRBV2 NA TGTGCCAGCAGCCTGATTAGCACTGAAGCTTTCTTT CASSLISTEAFF
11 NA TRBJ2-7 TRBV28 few TGTGCCAGCAGATCTTCCTACGAGCAGTACTTC CASRSSYEQYF
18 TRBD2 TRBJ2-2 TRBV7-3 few TGTGCCAGCAGCTTAACCTATCTAGCGGGAGGGCCCGGCGGGGAGCTGTTTTTT CASSLTYLAGGPGGELFF
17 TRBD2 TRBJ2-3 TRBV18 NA TGTGCCAGCTCACCCCTGAGGACTAGCGAGACGACAGATACGCAGTATTTT CASSPLRTSETTDTQYF
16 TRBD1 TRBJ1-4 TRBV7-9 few TGTGCCAGCAGCTCCCAAACCGGGACAGGGCTTGAAAAACTGTTTTTT CASSSQTGTGLEKLFF
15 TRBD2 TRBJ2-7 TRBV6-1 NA TGTGCCAGCAATGGGCTGGGAGGGTCCTCCTACGAGCAGTACTTC CASNGLGGSSYEQYF